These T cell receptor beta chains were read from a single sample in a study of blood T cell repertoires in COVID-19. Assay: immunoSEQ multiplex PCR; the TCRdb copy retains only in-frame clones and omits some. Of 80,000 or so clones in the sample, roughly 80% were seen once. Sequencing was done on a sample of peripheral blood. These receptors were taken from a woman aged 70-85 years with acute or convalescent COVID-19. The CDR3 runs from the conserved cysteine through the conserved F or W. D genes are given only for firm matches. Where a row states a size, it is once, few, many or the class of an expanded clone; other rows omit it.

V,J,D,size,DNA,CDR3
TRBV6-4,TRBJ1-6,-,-,TGTGCCAGCAGTAGGGACAACCGGAATTCACCCCTCCACTTT,CASSRDNRNSPLHF
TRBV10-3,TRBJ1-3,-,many,TGTGCCATCAGTGAGACACACAGCTCTGGAAACACCATATATTTT,CAISETHSSGNTIYF
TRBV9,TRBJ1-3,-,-,TGTGCCAGCAGCGCCCCCATCTCTGGAAACACCATATATTTT,CASSAPISGNTIYF
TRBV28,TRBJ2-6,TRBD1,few,TGTGCCAGTGGGACAGGGACTGGGTCGGGGATCGTCCTGACTTTC,CASGTGTGSGIVLTF
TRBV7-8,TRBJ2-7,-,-,TGTGCCAGCAGCTTAGTATACGAGCAGTACTTC,CASSLVYEQYF
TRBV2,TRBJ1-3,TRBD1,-,TGTGCCAGCATGGAGACAGGGATTGAAAACACCATATATTTT,CASMETGIENTIYF
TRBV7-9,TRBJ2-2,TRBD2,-,TGTGCCAGCAGCTCCGGACTAGACCACAACATCGGGGAGCTGTTTTTT,CASSSGLDHNIGELFF
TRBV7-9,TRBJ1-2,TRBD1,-,TGTGCCAGCAGCCCTTTAAAGGGACGCCGGGACAGAGGATACTATGGCTACACCTTC,CASSPLKGRRDRGYYGYTF
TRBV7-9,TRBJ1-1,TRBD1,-,TGTGCCAGCAGCTTAGTACAGGGGAGGAACACTGAAGCTTTCTTT,CASSLVQGRNTEAFF
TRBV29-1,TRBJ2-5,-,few,TGCAGCGTTGAAAGGGGTGGGGGGTCGAAGACCCAGTACTTC,CSVERGGGSKTQYF
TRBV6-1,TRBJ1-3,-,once,TGTGCCAGCAGTGAACCGGGGTTTGGAAACACCATATATTTT,CASSEPGFGNTIYF
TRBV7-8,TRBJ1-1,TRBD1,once,TGTGCCAGCAGCCTTCTGACAGGGGTGCCCTCCACTGAAGCTTTCTTT,CASSLLTGVPSTEAFF
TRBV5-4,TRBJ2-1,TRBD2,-,TGTGCCAGCAGCGTTCCTAGCGGGGACTACAATGAGCAGTTCTTC,CASSVPSGDYNEQFF
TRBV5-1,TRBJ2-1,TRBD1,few,TGCGCCAGCAGTCCTCAAGACAGGGGGCCATACTACAATGAGCAGTTCTTC,CASSPQDRGPYYNEQFF
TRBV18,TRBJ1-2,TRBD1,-,TGTGCCAGCTCCCCAGGGACAGGGGAATATGGCTACACCTTC,CASSPGTGEYGYTF
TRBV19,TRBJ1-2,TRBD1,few,TGTGCCAGTAGACGAGACAGGGCGCCTAACTATGGCTACACCTTC,CASRRDRAPNYGYTF
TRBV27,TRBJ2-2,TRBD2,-,TGTGCCAGCAGTTTACTAGGGGAGGGCACCGGGGAGCTGTTTTTT,CASSLLGEGTGELFF
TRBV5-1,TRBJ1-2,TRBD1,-,TGCGCCAGTCACCAGGGGGTCTATGGCTACACCTTC,CASHQGVYGYTF
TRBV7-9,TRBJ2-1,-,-,TGTGCCAGCAGCTTTGCCTCGAAGAGGTACAATGAGCAGTTCTTC,CASSFASKRYNEQFF
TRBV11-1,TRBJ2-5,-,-,TGTGCCAGCAGCTTGTCCGGGTTAGAGACCCAGTACTTC,CASSLSGLETQYF
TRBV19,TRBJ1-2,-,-,TGTGCCAGTAGCCCGGGACAAAACTATGGCTACACCTTC,CASSPGQNYGYTF
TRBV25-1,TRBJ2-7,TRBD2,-,TGTGCCAGCAGCGAGCTAGCGGGAGAGGAGAAGCAGTACTTC,CASSELAGEEKQYF
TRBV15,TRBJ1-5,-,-,TGTGCCACCAGCAGGGATGGAGGGGACGATCAGCCCCAGCATTTT,CATSRDGGDDQPQHF
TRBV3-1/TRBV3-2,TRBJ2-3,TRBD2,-,TGTGCCAGCAGCCAATTCCGACTAGCGGGTGCAGATACGCAGTATTTT,CASSQFRLAGADTQYF
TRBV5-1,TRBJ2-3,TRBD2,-,TGCGCCAGCAGCGGGCGGGGGGGACCCACAGATACGCAGTATTTT,CASSGRGGPTDTQYF
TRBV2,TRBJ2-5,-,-,TGTGCCAGCAAAAGAGCGGGCGGGATCCAAGAGACCCAGTACTTC,CASKRAGGIQETQYF
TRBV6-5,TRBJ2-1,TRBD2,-,TGTGCCAGCAGCCCCGGACTAGCGCGGAATGAGCAGTTCTTC,CASSPGLARNEQFF
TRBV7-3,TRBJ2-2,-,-,TGTGCCAGCAGCTCCTACACCGGGGAGCTGTTTTTT,CASSSYTGELFF
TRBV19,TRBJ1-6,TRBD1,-,TGTGCCAGTAGCAATACCTTACAGGGGCAACTTAATTCACCCCTCCACTTT,CASSNTLQGQLNSPLHF
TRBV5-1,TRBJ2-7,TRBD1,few,TGCGCCAGCAGCTTGGGGACAGGGATAACCTACGAGCAGTACTTC,CASSLGTGITYEQYF
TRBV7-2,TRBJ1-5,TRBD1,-,TGTGCCAGCAGCTTAATGGGGGGACAGAACAATCAGCCCCAGCATTTT,CASSLMGGQNNQPQHF
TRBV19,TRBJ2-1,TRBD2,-,TGTGCCAGTAGTAATCAAGGAGCGGGAGACGAGCAGTTCTTC,CASSNQGAGDEQFF
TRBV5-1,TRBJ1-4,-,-,TGCGCCAGCAGCTTGGGTCAGAATGAAAAACTGTTTTTT,CASSLGQNEKLFF
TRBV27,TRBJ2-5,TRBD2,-,TGTGCCACGGCGAAGCGGGATGTGGAGACCCAGTACTTC,CATAKRDVETQYF
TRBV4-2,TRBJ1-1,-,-,TGTGCCAGCAGCCAAGATGTACGGAGAAGTGAAGCTTTCTTT,CASSQDVRRSEAFF
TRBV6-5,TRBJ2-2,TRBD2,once,TGTGCCAGCAGCCCGGGAGGGGGGTACACCGGGGAGCTGTTTTTT,CASSPGGGYTGELFF
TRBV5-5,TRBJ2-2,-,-,TGTGCCAGCAGCTCGGTGGGACACAACACCGGGGAGCTGTTTTTT,CASSSVGHNTGELFF
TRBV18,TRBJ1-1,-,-,TGTGCCAGCTCACCAGGACCTCAGGGGCACACTGAAGCTTTCTTT,CASSPGPQGHTEAFF
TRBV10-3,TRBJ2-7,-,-,TGTGCCATCAGTGAGTCAGGAGAGGCGCCCTACGAGCAGTACTTC,CAISESGEAPYEQYF
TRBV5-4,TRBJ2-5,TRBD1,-,TGTGCCAGCAGCGTTAGGACAGGGCCTCAAGAGACCCAGTACTTC,CASSVRTGPQETQYF
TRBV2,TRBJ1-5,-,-,TGTGCCAGCCAAGGGGCAGGCTATAGCAATCAGCCCCAGCATTTT,CASQGAGYSNQPQHF
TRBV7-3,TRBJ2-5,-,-,TGTGCCAGCAGCTTAACCAACTTGGAGACCCAGTACTTC,CASSLTNLETQYF
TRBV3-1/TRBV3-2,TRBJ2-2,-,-,TGTGCCAGCAGCCGCCTACCCAACACCGGGGAGCTGTTTTTT,CASSRLPNTGELFF
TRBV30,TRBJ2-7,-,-,TGTGCCGGAGGGTTTGGGACGGATTCCTACGAGCAGTACTTC,CAGGFGTDSYEQYF
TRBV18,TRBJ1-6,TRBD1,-,TGTGCCAGCTCTCTTCAGGGGGCCCTAGGCAATTCACCCCTCCACTTT,CASSLQGALGNSPLHF
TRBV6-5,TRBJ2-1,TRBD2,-,TGTGCCAGCGAACTCGCGGGAGGGTTGAATGAGCAGTTCTTC,CASELAGGLNEQFF
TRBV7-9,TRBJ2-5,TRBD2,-,TGTGCCAGCAGCTCACAAGGACTAGCGGGAGGGCCAGGAGAGACCCAGTACTTC,CASSSQGLAGGPGETQYF
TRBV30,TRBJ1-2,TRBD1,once,TGTGCCTGGAGTGTACACCGGACAGGGGGGAACTATGGCTACACCTTC,CAWSVHRTGGNYGYTF